This T cell receptor (beta chain) was recorded in a study of T cell changes during pregnancy in multiple sclerosis. Data came from immunoSEQ multiplex PCR; TCRdb stores just in-frame clones and leaves some out. The sample has over 30,000 clones; around 90% are singletons. Germline V gene data show CDR1 as MRHNA and CDR2 as SNTAGT. Trimming took 0 bases from V and 3 from J, leaving 11 bases between them. The CDR3 totals 15 residues. The chain recombines TRBV6-4 with TRBJ1-1; weak D call: TRBD1 (6 bases). Sequenced here: CD4+ T cells from peripheral blood mononuclear cells, sampled before pregnancy. This clonotype originated in a female donor with multiple sclerosis, enrolled in a pregnancy study. As DNA, the CDR3 is TGTGCCAGCAGTGACTCAACCAGGGGTGACACTGAAGCTTTCTTT. It translates to CASSDSTRGDTEAFF.